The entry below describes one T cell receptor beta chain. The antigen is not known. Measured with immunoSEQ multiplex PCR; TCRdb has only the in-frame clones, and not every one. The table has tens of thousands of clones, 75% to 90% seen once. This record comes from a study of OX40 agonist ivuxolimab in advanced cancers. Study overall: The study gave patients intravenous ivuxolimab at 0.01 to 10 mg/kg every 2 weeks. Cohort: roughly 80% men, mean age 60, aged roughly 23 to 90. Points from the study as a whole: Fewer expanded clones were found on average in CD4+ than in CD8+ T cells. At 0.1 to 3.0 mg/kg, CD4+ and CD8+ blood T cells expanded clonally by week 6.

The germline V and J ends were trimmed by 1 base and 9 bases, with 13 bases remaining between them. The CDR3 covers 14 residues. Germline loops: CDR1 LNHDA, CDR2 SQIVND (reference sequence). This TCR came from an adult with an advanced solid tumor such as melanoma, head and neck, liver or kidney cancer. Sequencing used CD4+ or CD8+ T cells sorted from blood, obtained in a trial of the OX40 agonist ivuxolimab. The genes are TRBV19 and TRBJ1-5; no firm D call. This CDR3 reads CASSIGSSSGPQHF. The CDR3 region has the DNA TGTGCCAGTAGTATAGGAAGCTCCAGTGGGCCCCAGCATTTT.